Presented here are 17 T cell receptor beta chains from one specimen sequenced in a study of radiotherapy plus CTLA-4 blockade in lung cancer. This table comes from immunoSEQ multiplex PCR, and its TCRdb copy is limited to in-frame clones, with some not included. The sample lists roughly 54,000 clones, roughly four fifths seen once, with about 5% in the top ten. The specimen was peripheral blood, collected from a patient treated with radiotherapy plus ipilimumab. These receptors all come from a human donor with non-small cell lung cancer whose response to radiotherapy plus ipilimumab could not be evaluated.

The genes are TRBV6-1 and TRBJ2-2; 10 nucleotides line up with TRBD1. The CDR3 has 17 residues. V shed 4 bases and J 5 bases; nucleotides not matched to a gene: 10. Germline V gene sequence: CDR1 MNHNS, CDR2 SASEGT. The CDR3 is CASSGPFGQGGTGELFF. DNA of the CDR3: TGTGCCAGCAGTGGACCGTTTGGACAGGGGGGAACCGGGGAGCTGTTTTTT.

The chain employs TRBV5-4 and TRBJ1-1, with D possibly being TRBD1 (6 bases). Trimming cost V 2 bases and J 5 bases, with 13 bases left between them. The CDR3 sequence is 14 residues long. Germline V lookup: CDR1 SGHNT, CDR2 YYREEE (reference sequence). CDR3 sequence (DNA): TGTGCCAGCAGCTTAGGGGGAGATGGAACTGAAGCTTTCTTT. Protein product: CASSLGGDGTEAFF.

The CDR3 loop reads CASSARRDRVQPQHF. As DNA, the CDR3 is TGTGCCAGTAGTGCGCGGAGGGACAGGGTTCAGCCCCAGCATTTT. V gene TRBV19 combines with J gene TRBJ1-5, with TRBD1 matching over 9 bases. CDR1 and CDR2 from the germline V gene are LNHDA and SQIVND (reference sequence). The trim removed 5 bases at V and 6 bases at J, leaving 8 bases unmatched. The CDR3 loop spans 15 amino acids.

This clone was counted between two and nine times. V and J are TRBV2 and TRBJ1-5; 8 nucleotides align to TRBD1. V was clipped by 6 bases and J by 6 bases; unmatched bases: 10. Germline V gene sequence: CDR1 SNHLY, CDR2 FYNNEI. This CDR3 comprises 15 residues. The CDR3 loop is CASSSDQGAGQPQHF. The CDR3 DNA reads as TGTGCCAGCAGCTCGGATCAGGGGGCAGGTCAGCCCCAGCATTTT.

The chain combines TRBV7-9 with TRBJ2-3, with 9 bases matching TRBD1. This CDR3 has 15 amino acids. Germline assignment: CDR1 SEHNR and CDR2 FQNEAQ (reference sequence). J gave up 6 bases and V 5 bases, and 9 bases lay outside the gene matches. This chain's CDR3 is CASSVTPGQGDTQYF. CDR3 nucleotide sequence: TGTGCCAGCAGCGTTACTCCGGGACAGGGTGATACGCAGTATTTT. Full variable domain (remainder filled in from reference TRBV7-9 and TRBJ2-3): DTGVSQNPRHKITKRGQNVTFRCDPISEHNRLYWYRQTLGQGPEFLTYFQNEAQLEKSRLLSDRFSAERPKGSFSTLEIQRTEQGDSAMYLCASSVTPGQGDTQYFGPGTRLTVL.

V is TRBV2 and J is TRBJ1-6; 7 bases agree with TRBD1. With V trimmed by 7 bases and J by 7 bases, 7 bases remained unmatched. The length of the CDR3 is 14 residues. CDR1 and CDR2 from the germline V gene are SNHLY and FYNNEI. The CDR3: CASIQTGKNSPLHF. The CDR3 DNA sequence: TGTGCCAGCATCCAGACAGGGAAGAATTCACCCCTCCACTTT.

The count of this clone is one. The chain recombines TRBV15 with TRBJ1-2, with D possibly being TRBD1 (5 bases). Per the germline V gene, CDR1 is LNHNV and CDR2 is YYDKDF (reference sequence). Trimming pared 6 bases from V and 7 bases from J, leaving 33 bases between. The CDR3 runs to 19 residues. CDR3 DNA: TGTGCCACCAGACAAACCATCTTAAGACAAGGGGTCTTAGCGGGTGGCTACACCTTC. This codes for CATRQTILRQGVLAGGYTF.

Points on this clone: The junction does not match germline at one end; this may be a read error. CDR3 region: CASSPIGDNENLFF. The CDR3 DNA reads as TGTGCCAGCAGCCCTATAGGGGACAATGAAAATCTGTTTTTT. The chain uses TRBV28 and TRBJ1-4; D is perhaps TRBD1 (6 bases). The germline V gene has CDR1 MDHEN and CDR2 SYDVKM. This CDR3 spans 14 amino acids.

This sequence joins TRBV7-9 and TRBJ2-7; 7 positions agree with TRBD2. Per the germline V gene, CDR1 is SEHNR and CDR2 is FQNEAQ (reference sequence). CDR3 length: 14 residues. V was pared by 3 bases and J by 1 base, with 3 bases of the junction left unmatched. DNA of the CDR3: TGTGCCAGCAGCTTCCGGGGGGTTTCCTACGAGCAGTACTTC. Amino acids: CASSFRGVSYEQYF.

The gene calls are TRBV6-5 and TRBJ1-5, with 9 bases lining up with TRBD1. J gave up 3 bases and V 5 bases, and 5 bases lay outside the gene matches. The length of the CDR3 is 15 residues. The germline V gene encodes CDR1 MNHEY and CDR2 SVGAGI. Written as DNA, the CDR3 is TGTGCCAGCAGTGCGGGACAGGGCTCCAATCAGCCCCAGCATTTT. Translating gives CASSAGQGSNQPQHF.

V and J are TRBV7-2 and TRBJ1-5; D is perhaps TRBD1 (5 bases). The germline CDR1 and CDR2 sequences are SGHTA and FQGNSA. V lost 3 bases, J lost 6 bases, and 12 bases lay in between. The CDR3 extends over 14 amino acids. The CDR3 here is CASSFQGVGQPQHF. The CDR3 DNA sequence: TGTGCCAGCAGCTTCCAGGGTGTGGGTCAGCCCCAGCATTTT. The full variable domain, completed using reference TRBV7-2 and TRBJ1-5, is GAGVSQSPSNKVTEKGKDVELRCDPISGHTALYWYRQSLGQGLEFLIYFQGNSAPDKSGLPSDRFSAERTGGSVSTLTIQRTQQEDSAVYLCASSFQGVGQPQHFGDGTRLSIL.

This chain links TRBV7-3 with TRBJ2-7; D is possibly TRBD1 (6 bases). This CDR3 region has 13 residues. V dropped 3 bases and J dropped 6 bases, with 12 bases sitting between them. Germline V gene sequence: CDR1 SGHTA, CDR2 FQGTGA. CDR3 sequence (DNA): TGTGCCAGCAGCTTCACAGGGTTGGGCGAGCAGTACTTC. Translation: CASSFTGLGEQYF.

In its sample, this clone was seen once. The chain uses TRBV27 and TRBJ2-7; 8 positions agree with TRBD2. Germline CDR1 reads MNHEY; CDR2 reads SMNVEV (reference sequence). Germline trimming cut 0 bases from V and 3 bases from J; bases unmatched to any gene: 7. The CDR3 sequence is 16 residues long. CDR3 coding DNA: TGTGCCAGCAGTTTATCGGGGCCGGGAGGGGGCTACGAGCAGTACTTC. Residues: CASSLSGPGGGYEQYF.

The V and J genes are TRBV6-4 and TRBJ2-1; D is unresolved. The CDR3 runs 13 residues. Germline CDR1 MRHNA, CDR2 SNTAGT. V shed 2 bases and J shed 2 bases, with 4 bases lying between them. The CDR3 sequence: CASSDGAYNEQFF. The CDR3 DNA sequence: TGTGCCAGCAGTGACGGAGCCTACAATGAGCAGTTCTTC.

The J gene is TRBJ1-2, the V gene TRBV6-6, with TRBD1 identical over 7 bases. CDR1 and CDR2 from the germline V gene are MNHNY and SVGAGI (reference sequence). CDR3 length equals 14 residues. Germline trimming cut 6 bases from V and 2 bases from J; bases unmatched to any gene: 6. CDR3 in DNA: TGTGCCAGCAGCTCAGGGGGAGGAAACTATGGCTACACCTTC. It encodes CASSSGGGNYGYTF.

This clone was seen a few times. V gene TRBV11-2 combines with J gene TRBJ1-4, with D uncertain. CDR1 and CDR2 from the germline V gene are SGHAT and FQNNGV. Trimming took off 6 bases at V and 1 base at J, with 18 bases between the two ends. This CDR3 comprises 17 residues. The CDR3 here is CASSPTARGGTNEKLFF. The CDR3 coding sequence is TGTGCCAGCAGTCCAACGGCCCGGGGAGGAACTAATGAAAAACTGTTTTTT.

This clone was found once. The chain joins TRBV6-6 to TRBJ2-7; TRBD1 is a possible D gene (6 bases). The V end lost 6 bases, the J end lost 2 bases, and 14 bases lay between the germline ends. CDR1 MNHNY and CDR2 SVGAGI come from the germline V gene (reference sequence). The length of the CDR3 is 14 residues. In DNA form, the CDR3 reads TGTGCCAGCAGAACCGACAGGACCCCCTACGAGCAGTACTTC. Its translation: CASRTDRTPYEQYF.